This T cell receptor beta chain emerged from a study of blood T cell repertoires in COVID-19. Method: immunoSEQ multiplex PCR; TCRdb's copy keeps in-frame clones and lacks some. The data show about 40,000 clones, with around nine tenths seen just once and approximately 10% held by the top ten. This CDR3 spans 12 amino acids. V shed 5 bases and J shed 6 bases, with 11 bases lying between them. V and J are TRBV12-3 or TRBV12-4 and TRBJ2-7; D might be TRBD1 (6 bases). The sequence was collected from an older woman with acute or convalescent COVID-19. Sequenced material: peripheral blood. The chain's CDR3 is CASSRDIGEQYV. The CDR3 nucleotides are TGTGCCAGCAGTCGGGACATCGGCGAGCAGTACGTC.